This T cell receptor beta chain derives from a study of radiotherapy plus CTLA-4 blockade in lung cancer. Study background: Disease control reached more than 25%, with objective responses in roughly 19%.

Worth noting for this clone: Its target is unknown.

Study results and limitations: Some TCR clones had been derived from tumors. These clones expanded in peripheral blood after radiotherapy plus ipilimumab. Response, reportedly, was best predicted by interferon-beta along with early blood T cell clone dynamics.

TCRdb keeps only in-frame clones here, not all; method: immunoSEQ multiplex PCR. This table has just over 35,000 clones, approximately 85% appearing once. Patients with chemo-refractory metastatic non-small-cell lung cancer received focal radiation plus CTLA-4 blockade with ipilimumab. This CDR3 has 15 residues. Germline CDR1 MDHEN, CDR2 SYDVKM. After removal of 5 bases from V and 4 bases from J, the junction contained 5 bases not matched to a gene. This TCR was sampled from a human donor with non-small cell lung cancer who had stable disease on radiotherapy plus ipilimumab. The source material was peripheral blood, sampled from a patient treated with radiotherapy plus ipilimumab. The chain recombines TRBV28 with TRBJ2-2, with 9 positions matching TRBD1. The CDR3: CASSGPGQGTGELFF. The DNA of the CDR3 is TGTGCCAGCAGTGGACCGGGACAGGGCACCGGGGAGCTGTTTTTT.